One and the same sample provided the 26 T cell receptor beta chains below, sequenced in a study of blood T cells in healthy people across ages (dated by TCRdb to the mid-2010s). The library was prepared using 5' RACE. Instrument on record: Illumina HiSeq 2500. A second about 7 to 11 cycle PCR used a sample-barcoded 5' primer and a J-beta primer mix. TCRdb reran the public reads through fastp at Q25 and MiXCR, keeping productive beta chains. Every CDR3 protein is listed once, alongside the most common genes and DNA of its rows. This sample is represented by fewer than 700,000 distinct CDR3 sequences; roughly 48% of them were singletons. The ten largest account for around 24% of the sample. Specimen: blood. Every receptor here comes from a man older than 75 in good health.

This clonotype was seen a few times. V is TRBV3-1 and J is TRBJ2-7; weak D call: TRBD1 (6 bases). This CDR3 region has 16 residues. The V end lost 1 base, the J end lost 0 bases, and 13 bases lay between the germline ends. The germline CDR1 and CDR2 sequences are LGHDT and YNNKEL (reference sequence). CDR3 sequence: CASSQGGQHFSYEQYF. The CDR3 DNA sequence: TGTGCCAGCAGCCAAGGGGGACAACACTTCTCCTACGAGCAGTACTTC.

This clonotype was detected a few times. V is TRBV11-2 and J is TRBJ2-3; 13 bases align to TRBD2. The trim removed 6 bases at V and 4 bases at J, leaving 7 bases unmatched. CDR3 length: 16 residues. Germline V gene lookup returns CDR1 SGHAT and CDR2 FQNNGV. In nucleotides, the CDR3 is TGTGCCAGCAGGCGGACTAGCGGGGGATACCCAGATACGCAGTATTTT. Amino acid sequence: CASRRTSGGYPDTQYF.

This clonotype was seen a handful of times. The genes are TRBV6-6 and TRBJ2-1; 7 nucleotides agree with TRBD1. CDR1 and CDR2 from the germline V gene are MNHNY and SVGAGI (reference sequence). The V and J ends lost 6 bases and 7 bases, in that order; junction bases with no gene match: 12. The CDR3 loop spans 15 amino acids. The CDR3 sequence: CASSQWQGVKNEQFF. The CDR3 nucleotides are TGTGCCAGCAGCCAGTGGCAGGGGGTTAAGAATGAGCAGTTCTTC.

This clonotype has just a few counts. This rearrangement joins TRBV11-2 to TRBJ2-6; 7 bases match TRBD2. CDR1 SGHAT and CDR2 FQNNGV come from the germline V gene. This CDR3 is built from 21 residues. V shed 0 bases and J 0 bases; nucleotides not matched to a gene: 14. The CDR3 spells CASSLDVASGSSFSGANVLTF. In nucleotides, the CDR3 is TGTGCCAGCAGCTTAGATGTAGCTAGCGGCAGCTCCTTCTCTGGGGCCAACGTCCTGACTTTC.

This clonotype was counted many times. The chain carries TRBV7-2 and TRBJ2-1; no clear D. V was trimmed by 2 bases and J by 4 bases, leaving 9 bases between them. The CDR3 is 14 residues long. Germline V gene lookup returns CDR1 SGHTA and CDR2 FQGNSA. The CDR3 loop reads CASSLIPGYNEQFF. CDR3 in DNA: TGTGCCAGCAGCTTAATCCCCGGGTACAATGAGCAGTTCTTC.

The chain employs TRBV4-3 and TRBJ2-3; D might be TRBD1 or TRBD2, each matching 5 bases. Trimming removed 1 base from V and 3 bases from J, with 20 bases in between. The germline V gene has CDR1 LGHNA and CDR2 YSLEER. The CDR3 consists of 18 residues. The CDR3 spells CASSQALRWGEGTDTQYF. As DNA, the CDR3 is TGCGCCAGCAGCCAAGCCCTACGATGGGGTGAGGGGACAGATACGCAGTATTTT.

The chain employs TRBV29-1 and TRBJ2-3, with 7 bases aligning to TRBD1. This CDR3 is built from 13 residues. V dropped 7 bases and J dropped 5; count of bases not matched to a gene: 9. The germline V gene encodes CDR1 SQVTM and CDR2 ANQGSEA. CDR3 protein: CSATGIFLDTQYF. Written as DNA, the CDR3 is TGCAGCGCGACAGGGATATTTTTAGATACGCAGTATTTT.

The chain is built from TRBV27 and TRBJ2-6; 8 positions agree with TRBD2. In germline, CDR1 is MNHEY, CDR2 SMNVEV (reference sequence). The CDR3 runs 22 residues. V shed 1 base, J shed 0 bases, and the junction held 17 bases outside the gene matches. In DNA, the CDR3 is TGTGCCAGCAGTTTATACCCCTCGGGATCTAGCGGGTATTACTCTGGGGCCAACGTCCTGACTTTC. This translates into CASSLYPSGSSGYYSGANVLTF.

On this clonotype: A much bigger clone sits one base away, suggesting this may be a read error. CDR3 in amino acids: CASTGGGRCEQYF. Written as DNA, the CDR3 is TGTGCCAGCACAGGCGGCGGTCGCTGCGAGCAGTACTTC. The chain couples TRBV6-6 to TRBJ2-7, with unresolved D. The CDR3 is made up of 13 amino acids. Trimming stripped 7 bases from V and 6 bases from J, with 16 bases between. Germline V CDR1 and CDR2: MNHNY, SVGAGI (reference sequence).

Comment on this clonotype: Just one base apart from a much larger clone, this may be a read error. This chain connects TRBV6-6 to TRBJ2-3, with 8 bases lining up with TRBD2. The CDR3 covers 15 residues. Germline loops: CDR1 MNHNY, CDR2 SVGAGI (reference sequence). The CDR3 DNA sequence: TGTGCCAGCAGGACAACTAGCGGCGGGGGAGATGCGCAGTATTTT. Amino acids: CASRTTSGGGDAQYF.

This clonotype turned up a few times. The gene calls are TRBV20-1 and TRBJ2-1; a possible D gene is TRBD2 (6 bases). The V and J ends lost 0 bases and 1 base respectively, with 16 bases between them. The CDR3 is 17 residues long. Germline CDR1 reads DFQATT; CDR2 reads SNEGSKA (reference sequence). The CDR3 DNA reads as TGCAGTGCTAGAGATCAGAGTAGTCGGGAGTCCTACAATGAGCAGTTCTTC. This sequence encodes CSARDQSSRESYNEQFF.

In its sample, this clonotype was seen a few times. The J gene is TRBJ2-1, the V gene TRBV28, with 12 bases fitting TRBD1. The junction had 3 bases not matched to a gene; V was cut back by 3 bases and J by 15 bases. The CDR3 spans 12 residues. Germline CDR1 MDHEN, CDR2 SYDVKM. In DNA form, the CDR3 reads TGTGCCAGCAGTTTCCGGGACAGGGGGCGGTTCTTC. Translated, it gives CASSFRDRGRFF.

In its sample, this clonotype was seen a few times. V gene TRBV20-1 combines with J gene TRBJ2-3; D is uncertain. V was clipped by 4 bases and J by 6 bases, with 20 bases between them. CDR1 and CDR2 (germline): DFQATT, SNEGSKA (reference sequence). CDR3 length: 15 residues. DNA of the CDR3: TGCAGTGCTACGGACCGGCTCAGTATTCAGGATACGCAGTATTTT. Translation: CSATDRLSIQDTQYF.

This chain joins TRBV5-5 and TRBJ2-5; maybe TRBD2 (5 bases). The ends were cut back, 2 bases at V and 1 base at J, with 15 bases in the middle. The CDR3 extends over 16 amino acids. Germline loops: CDR1 SGHKS, CDR2 YYEKEE (reference sequence). This chain's CDR3 is CASSFKTAEGQETQYF. The CDR3 DNA reads as TGTGCCAGCAGCTTCAAAACAGCCGAGGGCCAAGAGACCCAGTACTTC.

The sample holds many counts of this clonotype. One base away lies a much larger clone, so this may be a sequencing read error. The gene calls are TRBV6-6 and TRBJ1-1, with D tentatively TRBD1 (5 bases). This CDR3 is 14 amino acids long. Germline values: CDR1 MNHNY, CDR2 SVGAGI (reference sequence). CDR3 nucleotides: TGTGCCAGCAGTGACTCGGGGGGTACCGGTGAAGCTTTCTTT. This codes for CASSDSGGTGEAFF.

The chain combines TRBV4-2 with TRBJ1-2; 10 nucleotides align to TRBD1. V lost 4 bases and J lost 8; bases outside the gene matches: 13. CDR3 size: 16 residues. From germline, CDR1 is LGHNA and CDR2 YNFKEQ. The CDR3 here is CASSREEGQGRGGYTF. CDR3 nucleotides: TGTGCCAGCAGCCGAGAAGAGGGACAGGGGAGGGGCGGCTACACCTTC.

In this sample, this clonotype turned up many times. V and J are TRBV6-6 and TRBJ2-7, with D perhaps assigned TRBD1 or TRBD2 (5 bases each). V was trimmed by 6 bases and J by 0 bases, leaving 15 bases between them. This CDR3 has 15 residues. Germline V gene sequence: CDR1 MNHNY, CDR2 SVGAGI (reference sequence). The CDR3 sequence is CASRDPGTPSYEQYF. The CDR3 coding sequence is TGTGCCAGCAGGGATCCCGGGACCCCCTCCTACGAGCAGTACTTC.

This chain links TRBV25-1 with TRBJ1-1; TRBD1 matches 11 bases. The CDR3 is 17 amino acids. Germline V gene data show CDR1 as MGHDK and CDR2 as SYGVNS. The ends lost 3 bases at V and 5 bases at J; junction bases unmatched: 11. CDR3 region: CASSEWDRGSKGTEAFF. DNA of the CDR3: TGTGCCAGCAGTGAGTGGGACAGGGGGTCCAAAGGGACTGAAGCTTTCTTT.

This clonotype was counted between two and nine times. This rearrangement joins TRBV20-1 to TRBJ2-1; D may be TRBD1 (5 bases). The germline V gene encodes CDR1 DFQATT and CDR2 SNEGSKA (reference sequence). The V end was cut by 4 bases, the J end by 10 bases, with 11 bases between. CDR3 length: 11 amino acids. CDR3 amino acids: CSANTDSEQFF. The CDR3 DNA follows: TGCAGTGCTAATACTGACAGCGAGCAGTTCTTC.

This clonotype has just a few counts. The J gene is TRBJ2-1, the V gene TRBV7-9; 7 bases line up with TRBD1. Trimming removed 2 bases from V and 10 bases from J; junction bases left unmatched: 8. The CDR3 totals 14 residues. Germline V lookup: CDR1 SEHNR, CDR2 FQNEAQ (reference sequence). The CDR3 bases are TGTGCCAGCAGCTTAAGGGCAGGGGGAAACGAGCAGTTCTTC. Translating it yields CASSLRAGGNEQFF.

This clonotype was seen a few times. The genes are TRBV3-1 and TRBJ2-3; TRBD2 is a possible D gene (6 bases). The ends were cut back, 1 base at V and 6 bases at J, with 23 bases in the middle. Germline V lookup: CDR1 LGHDT, CDR2 YNNKEL (reference sequence). This CDR3 comprises 18 residues. CDR3 in amino acids: CASSQVYAGRSLWDTQYF. The DNA of the CDR3 is TGTGCCAGCAGCCAAGTCTATGCCGGGAGATCCCTCTGGGATACGCAGTATTTT.

The V call is TRBV15, the J call TRBJ1-5; D is ambiguous. The CDR3 spans 13 residues. Germline CDR1 is LNHNV and CDR2 is YYDKDF (reference sequence). Trimming removed 9 bases at V and 0 bases at J, with 9 bases between. CDR3: CATAEGSNQPQHF. CDR3 nucleotide sequence: TGTGCCACGGCCGAGGGTAGCAATCAGCCCCAGCATTTT. Full variable domain (rest looked up from reference TRBV15 and TRBJ1-5): DAMVIQNPRYQVTQFGKPVTLSCSQTLNHNVMYWYQQKSSQAPKLLFHYYDKDFNNEADTPDNFQSRRPNTSFCFLDIRSPGLGDTAMYLCATAEGSNQPQHFGDGTRLSIL.

This chain joins TRBV3-1 and TRBJ1-6; D might be TRBD1 (5 bases). Per the germline V gene, CDR1 is LGHDT and CDR2 is YNNKEL (reference sequence). Trimming stripped 0 bases from V and 10 bases from J, with 7 bases between. This CDR3 region has 13 residues. The CDR3 nucleotides read TGTGCCAGCAGCCAAGACAGGGTCTCACCCCTCCACTTT. This codes for CASSQDRVSPLHF.

This chain links TRBV20-1 with TRBJ2-5, with D perhaps TRBD1 or TRBD2 (5 bases each). The ends were cut back, 2 bases at V and 11 bases at J, with 21 bases in the middle. This CDR3 spans 14 amino acids. Germline assignment: CDR1 DFQATT and CDR2 SNEGSKA (reference sequence). CDR3 bases: TGCAGTGCTAGACACCGGGACCTCTACAATGAGCAGTACTTC. It yields the protein CSARHRDLYNEQYF.

The J gene is TRBJ2-1, the V gene TRBV27, with D perhaps TRBD1 or TRBD2 (6 bases each). The CDR3 runs to 12 residues. Trimming removed 6 bases at V and 13 bases at J, with 16 bases between. Germline lookup yields CDR1 MNHEY and CDR2 SMNVEV (reference sequence). The CDR3 region has the DNA TGTGCCAGCAGCCCAAGGGGGGAGACCCAGTTCTTC. Protein sequence: CASSPRGETQFF.

This clonotype was observed at least ten times. This rearrangement joins TRBV6-6 to TRBJ1-1; maybe TRBD1 (5 bases). V was trimmed by 3 bases and J by 2 bases, leaving 16 bases between them. Germline V gives CDR1 MNHNY, CDR2 SVGAGI (reference sequence). The CDR3 length is 16 residues. CDR3 protein: CASSYHRGGGNTEAFF. The CDR3 DNA sequence: TGTGCCAGCAGTTATCATCGGGGGGGAGGAAACACTGAAGCTTTCTTT.